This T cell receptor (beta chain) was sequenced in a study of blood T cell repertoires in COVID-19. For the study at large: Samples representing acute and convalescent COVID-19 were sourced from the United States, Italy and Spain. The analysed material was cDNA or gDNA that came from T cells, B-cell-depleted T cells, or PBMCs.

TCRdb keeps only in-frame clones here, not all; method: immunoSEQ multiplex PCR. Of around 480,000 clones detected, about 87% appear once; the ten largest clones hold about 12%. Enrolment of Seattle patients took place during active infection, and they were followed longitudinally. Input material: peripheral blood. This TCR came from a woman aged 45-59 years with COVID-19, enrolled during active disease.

CDR3 DNA sequence: TGTGCCAGCAGCCGATCGGCCGGAATCGGGCGGGGAAGTGGCTACACCTTC. Its protein is CASSRSAGIGRGSGYTF. The J gene is TRBJ1-2, the V gene TRBV7-9; D not certain. The CDR3 totals 17 residues. Trimming left V 5 bases short and J 7 bases short, with 26 bases between. CDR1 and CDR2 (germline): SEHNR, FQNEAQ (reference sequence).